What follows are 23 T cell receptor beta chains derived from one specimen sequenced in a study of blood T cells in healthy people across ages. The use of a sample-barcoded 5' primer and a J-beta primer mix characterized a second PCR of roughly 6 to 11 cycles. TCRdb fed the 5' RACE reads into MiXCR, producing one record per CDR3 protein. Of 600,000 to 900,000 distinct CDR3 sequences listed, around 25% were seen once; the top ten hold about 2.9%. This same sample was also part of a study on T cells of mothers and their children.

Material: blood. The receptors derive from a boy aged 10-17 years in good health.

The chain couples TRBV3-1 to TRBJ2-7, with D possibly matching TRBD2 (5 bases). Germline-derived CDR1 and CDR2 are LGHDT and YNNKEL (reference sequence). Trimming took off 2 bases at V and 0 bases at J, with 11 bases between the two ends. The CDR3 extends over 15 amino acids. The CDR3 reads CASSQRSGSSYEQYF. The DNA for the CDR3 is TGTGCCAGCAGCCAACGAAGCGGTAGCTCCTACGAGCAGTACTTC.

In its sample, this clonotype was seen many times. The chain carries TRBV7-9 and TRBJ1-4, with 8 bases identical to TRBD1. The V segment lost 5 bases and the J segment 8 bases; nucleotides outside the gene matches: 7. Germline V gene lookup returns CDR1 SEHNR and CDR2 FQNEAQ (reference sequence). This CDR3 comprises 14 residues. The CDR3 sequence: CASSPGQGTEKLFF. In DNA form, the CDR3 reads TGTGCCAGCAGCCCCGGACAGGGAACGGAAAAACTGTTTTTT. The entire variable domain, with the rest obtained from reference TRBV7-9 and TRBJ1-4, is as follows: DTGVSQNPRHKITKRGQNVTFRCDPISEHNRLYWYRQTLGQGPEFLTYFQNEAQLEKSRLLSDRFSAERPKGSFSTLEIQRTEQGDSAMYLCASSPGQGTEKLFFGSGTQLSVL.

This clonotype was counted at least ten times. The J gene is TRBJ2-5, the V gene TRBV20-1; unclear D gene. V lost 7 bases and J 4 bases, leaving 10 bases between the germline ends. The germline CDR1 and CDR2 sequences are DFQATT and SNEGSKA (reference sequence). The CDR3 is 11 residues long. CDR3 region: CSGQRPETQYF. The CDR3, as DNA: TGCAGTGGGCAACGGCCAGAGACCCAGTACTTC.

This rearrangement joins TRBV6-6 to TRBJ2-1; 8 nucleotides align to TRBD2. V lost 6 bases to trimming and J lost 3 bases; unmatched junction nucleotides: 7. The CDR3 has 15 residues. The germline V gene has CDR1 MNHNY and CDR2 SVGAGI (reference sequence). The CDR3 protein is CASRATGTSYNEQFF. The CDR3 DNA is TGTGCCAGCAGAGCTACCGGGACTAGCTACAATGAGCAGTTCTTC.

This clonotype was detected only a few times. V usage is TRBV6-5 and J usage is TRBJ2-3; D is possibly TRBD2 (5 bases). The CDR3 is 16 residues long. Per germline, CDR1 MNHEY and CDR2 SVGAGI. Deletions cut 3 bases from V and 1 base from J, with 14 bases between. CDR3 nucleotide sequence: TGTGCCAGCAGTTATACACTAGTCTCTGGCACAGATACGCAGTATTTT. It codes for CASSYTLVSGTDTQYF.

In this sample, this clonotype turned up a few times. V and J are TRBV7-9 and TRBJ2-3; the D call may be TRBD1 or TRBD2 (6 bases each). Germline lookup yields CDR1 SEHNR and CDR2 FQNEAQ (reference sequence). CDR3 length equals 16 residues. V was cut by 1 base and J by 8 bases, with 19 bases left in between. CDR3 amino acids: CASSLVGGRILGTQYF. The CDR3 coding sequence is TGTGCCAGCAGCTTAGTAGGGGGGAGGATCCTCGGTACGCAGTATTTT.

Only a few counts were recorded for this clonotype. This chain uses TRBV20-1 with TRBJ2-5, with 13 bases matching TRBD2. Germline V gene lookup returns CDR1 DFQATT and CDR2 SNEGSKA (reference sequence). The CDR3 runs 17 residues. The V gene end was trimmed by 0 bases and the J gene end by 2 bases; junction bases not matched to a gene: 6. The CDR3 DNA is TGCAGTGCTAGAGACCTACTAGCGGGGGGGGATCAAGAGACCCAGTACTTC. This codes for CSARDLLAGGDQETQYF.

The J gene is TRBJ2-2, the V gene TRBV7-3; D ambiguous. V lost 0 bases to trimming and J lost 3 bases, with 17 bases between them. The CDR3 is 18 amino acids. The germline CDR1 and CDR2 sequences are SGHTA and FQGTGA. The CDR3 sequence: CASSLTLRQVAYTGELFF. The CDR3 bases are TGTGCCAGCAGCTTAACGCTGAGGCAGGTGGCCTACACCGGGGAGCTGTTTTTT.

V gene TRBV20-1 combines with J gene TRBJ2-1; D may correspond to TRBD1 or TRBD2 (5 bases each). The CDR3 sequence is 13 residues long. Deletions cut 6 bases from V and 5 bases from J, with 14 bases between. Germline values: CDR1 DFQATT, CDR2 SNEGSKA (reference sequence). The CDR3: CSARPWGNNEQFF. The CDR3 DNA follows: TGCAGTGCCCGACCTTGGGGGAACAATGAGCAGTTCTTC.

This clonotype was seen more than once but under ten times. The rearrangement links TRBV4-2 to TRBJ2-1; D perhaps matches TRBD1 (6 bases). Germline values: CDR1 LGHNA, CDR2 YNFKEQ. The CDR3 covers 16 residues. The ends were cut back, 7 bases at V and 9 bases at J, with 25 bases in the middle. DNA for the CDR3: TGTGCCAGCACTACCGGGACAACCCGTAAGTTGGGTGAGCAGTTCTTC. Its protein is CASTTGTTRKLGEQFF.

J is TRBJ2-7 and V is TRBV7-3, with a weak D call TRBD1 (7 bases). This CDR3 is 15 amino acids long. The ends were cut back, 1 base at V and 3 bases at J, with 13 bases in the middle. Per germline, CDR1 SGHTA and CDR2 FQGTGA. CDR3: CASSLRPGGHYEQYF. Here the CDR3 DNA reads TGTGCCAGCAGCTTAAGGCCAGGGGGGCACTACGAGCAGTACTTC.

This clonotype has only a few counts. The rearrangement uses TRBV20-1 and TRBJ2-5; perhaps TRBD1 as D (5 bases). The V end was cut by 5 bases, the J end by 5 bases, with 15 bases between. CDR1 is DFQATT, CDR2 SNEGSKA, per germline (reference sequence). The CDR3 has 13 amino acids. The CDR3 is CSAEQAYGETQYF. The CDR3 region has the DNA TGCAGTGCTGAACAGGCCTACGGGGAGACCCAGTACTTC.

This clonotype was recorded at least ten times. The V call is TRBV29-1, the J call TRBJ2-3; 8 bases fit TRBD2. The CDR3 totals 13 residues. Germline trimming cut 6 bases from V and 6 bases from J; bases unmatched to any gene: 8. The germline CDR1 and CDR2 sequences are SQVTM and ANQGSEA. The CDR3: CSVGGGGRDTQYF. DNA for the CDR3: TGCAGCGTGGGAGGCGGGGGGAGGGATACGCAGTATTTT.

This clonotype was detected only a few times. An end of the junction differs from the germline gene, which may be a read error. The rearrangement joins TRBV7-3 to TRBJ2-4, with D possibly TRBD1 on 6 matching bases. The CDR3 totals 17 residues. The V gene's germline CDR1 is SGHTA and CDR2 FQGTGA. CDR3 DNA sequence: TGTGCCGGCAGCTTCCGACCGGAAGGGGGTGACAAAAACATTCAGTACTTC. Protein: CAGSFRPEGGDKNIQYF.

J is TRBJ2-7 and V is TRBV6-1, with 8 bases that match TRBD2. Unmatched junction bases numbered 9, after V lost 2 bases and J lost 3 bases. CDR3 size: 16 residues. The germline CDR1 and CDR2 sequences are MNHNS and SASEGT. This CDR3 reads CASSERVGGAFYEQYF. As DNA, the CDR3 is TGTGCCAGCAGTGAACGGGTCGGGGGGGCCTTCTACGAGCAGTACTTC.

This clonotype has just a few counts. CDR3 loop: CASSLGQGETGELFF. The DNA of the CDR3 is TGCGCCAGCAGCTTGGGGCAGGGCGAGACCGGGGAGCTGTTTTTT. The chain has TRBV5-1 and TRBJ2-2; weak D call: TRBD1 (5 bases). With 0 bases removed from V and 5 bases from J, the gap between germline ends came to 11 bases. The germline V gene encodes CDR1 SGHRS and CDR2 YFSETQ. The CDR3 consists of 15 residues. Combining the CDR3 with reference TRBV5-1 and TRBJ2-2 gives the whole variable domain KAGVTQTPRYLIKTRGQQVTLSCSPISGHRSVSWYQQTPGQGLQFLFEYFSETQRNKGNFPGRFSGRQFSNSRSEMNVSTLELGDSALYLCASSLGQGETGELFFGEGSRLTVL.

DNA for the CDR3: TGCGCCAGCTTCGGGACTATCAACACCGGGGAGCTGTTTTTT. This translates into CASFGTINTGELFF. The V and J genes are TRBV5-1 and TRBJ2-2; the match to TRBD2 covers 7 bases. Losses at the gene ends were 7 bases for V and 2 bases for J; bases not matched to a gene: 5. The CDR3 runs 14 residues. CDR1 SGHRS and CDR2 YFSETQ come from the germline V gene.

This clonotype was detected a few times. The DNA of the CDR3 is TGTGCCAGCAGCCAGGGGGGCGCCGGCTCCTACGAGCAGTACTTC. This sequence encodes CASSQGGAGSYEQYF. The J gene is TRBJ2-7, the V gene TRBV4-2; D is tentatively TRBD1 or TRBD2 (6 bases each). The V gene's germline CDR1 is LGHNA and CDR2 YNFKEQ. With 3 bases removed from V and 0 bases from J, the gap between germline ends came to 12 bases. This CDR3 contains 15 residues.

The chain carries TRBV6-6 and TRBJ1-4, with D perhaps TRBD1 (6 bases). Trimming left V 6 bases short and J 5 bases short, with 13 bases between. Germline CDR1 MNHNY, CDR2 SVGAGI (reference sequence). This CDR3 region has 14 residues. CDR3 nucleotide sequence: TGTGCCAGCAGAAAAGGGGGTAACAATGAAAAACTGTTTTTT. It is translated as CASRKGGNNEKLFF.

The chain joins TRBV28 to TRBJ2-5, with 7 bases fitting TRBD2. This CDR3 contains 16 residues. Germline CDR1 is MDHEN and CDR2 is SYDVKM. Trimming cost V 5 bases and J 3 bases; bases outside gene matches: 12. The CDR3: CASSRERGVMKETQYF. The CDR3 DNA is TGTGCCAGCAGTCGCGAACGGGGGGTAATGAAAGAGACCCAGTACTTC. The whole variable domain, remainder taken from reference TRBV28 and TRBJ2-5, is DVKVTQSSRYLVKRTGEKVFLECVQDMDHENMFWYRQDPGLGLRLIYFSYDVKMKEKGDIPEGYSVSREKKERFSLILESASTNQTSMYLCASSRERGVMKETQYFGPGTRLLVL.

Points on this clonotype: Germline is not matched at one junction end, which may reflect a read error. The chain carries TRBV6-5 and TRBJ1-4; D not certain. Germline CDR1 MNHEY, CDR2 SVGAGI. The CDR3 is 15 amino acids. The CDR3 DNA reads as TGTGCCAGCAGAACCCTGGAAGCCTCTAAAGAAAAACTGTTTTTT. Residues: CASRTLEASKEKLFF.

This clonotype was counted between two and nine times. V and J are TRBV5-1 and TRBJ1-4; tentatively, D is TRBD1 (5 bases). This CDR3 has 20 amino acids. CDR1 SGHRS and CDR2 YFSETQ come from the germline V gene. The V end was cut by 0 bases, the J end by 4 bases, with 25 bases between. Here the CDR3 DNA reads TGCGCCAGCAGCTTGGGACAGATCGACAGCTCGAACCCTAATAATGAAAAACTGTTTTTT. It codes for CASSLGQIDSSNPNNEKLFF.

There are a few counts of this clonotype. The chain combines TRBV10-3 with TRBJ2-3; D tentatively fits TRBD1 or TRBD2 (6 bases each). From germline, CDR1 is ENHRY and CDR2 SYGVKD. Trimming left V 3 bases short and J 4 bases short, with 11 bases between. The length of the CDR3 is 14 residues. The CDR3 DNA reads as TGTGCCATCAGTGACAAGGGGGAGGCAGATACGCAGTATTTT. Its translation is CAISDKGEADTQYF.